Listed below are T cell receptor beta chains from one sample, sequenced in a study of Ad26.COV2.S vaccination and SARS-CoV-2 variants. Produced via immunoSEQ multiplex PCR; TCRdb's table is partial and in-frame only. In the table there are about 410,000 clones, about nine tenths of which are singletons. Specimen: peripheral blood, collected in a trial of Ad26.COV2.S vaccine versus placebo. These receptors were taken from a person between 18 and 59 years old who received the Ad26.COV2.S COVID-19 vaccine or a placebo. Both conserved end residues are trimmed from each CDR3.

cdr3_aa v_call
AWSPRGPYYGYT TRBV30
ASSLGGPQETQY TRBV7-6
ASAGRGSYNEQF TRBV7-2
ASSPPGQGIQPQH TRBV18
AWSVRGRGIVTEAF TRBV30
ASSLGGDHNSPLH TRBV11-3
ASSEARRASGYT TRBV2
SVVFGTSGTGELF TRBV29-1
ASSLSQEQGGGNTIY TRBV27
AWTGTRRSSYEQY TRBV30
ASTRDSEKLF TRBV11-2
ASKPIVYEQY TRBV19
ASSFYRTDTQY TRBV12-3/TRBV12-4
ASSEAPSSPLH TRBV2
ASSKGTGDRKTQY TRBV7-9
ASSSTLAGAETQY TRBV7-9
AWSVGSGYLETQY TRBV30
ASSEALGHPGETQY TRBV2
ASNRAGGPYEQY TRBV6-5
ASSYSIAGRGNTIY TRBV6-5
ASSPGRGDRGLHASSYNEQF TRBV13
ASSSLTSGRYNEQF TRBV9